This TCR beta chain was captured in a study of T cells in women clearing cervical HPV infection. Concerning this clone: The sequence runs out 3 residues before the end of the CDR3; the remainder is reconstructed from the germline J gene.

Trimming took off 1 base at V and 0 bases at J, with 15 bases between the two ends. CDR3 length: 17 amino acids. From germline, CDR1 is KGHSH and CDR2 LQKENI. Sequencing used immunoSEQ multiplex PCR; TCRdb keeps in-frame clones, though not all of them. The sample data list about 25,000 clones. The rearrangement uses TRBV18 and TRBJ1-1; D is perhaps TRBD1 (5 bases). Material for sequencing was blood buffy coat. The clonotype comes from a woman aged 18-70 years with a cervical HPV16 infection that either progressed to CIN3+ or cleared (not recorded which). The CDR3 bases that were read are TGTGCCAGCTCACCACGAGGCCAGGGAGGTCTGAACACTGAA. Protein: CASSPRGQGGLNTE. From start to end, the CDR3 is CASSPRGQGGLNTEAFF. Full variable domain (rest looked up from reference TRBV18 and TRBJ1-1): NAGVMQNPRHLVRRRGQEARLRCSPMKGHSHVYWYRQLPEEGLKFMVYLQKENIIDESGMPKERFSAEFPKEGPSILRIQQVVRGDSAAYFCASSPRGQGGLNTEAFFGQGTRLTVV.